A selection of T cell receptor beta chains follows, all from one sample in a study of blood T cell repertoires in COVID-19. This table comes from immunoSEQ multiplex PCR, and its TCRdb copy is limited to in-frame clones, with some not included. The sample gives about 55,000 clones, about 93% of which show up once; 15% to 20% is in the top ten. Sequencing was performed on peripheral blood. These receptors were collected from a man of 80 years or more with acute or convalescent COVID-19. Each CDR3 is given with its conserved first and last residue. A D gene is named only where the DNA matches it firmly.

DNA: TGCAGTGCTAGTGTTCAGGGCTACGAGCAGTACTTC
CDR3: CSASVQGYEQYF
D: .
V: TRBV20-1
J: TRBJ2-7

DNA: TGTGCCAGCAGACCGCAGGTGGGAGATACGCAGTATTTT
CDR3: CASRPQVGDTQYF
D: .
V: TRBV12-3/TRBV12-4
J: TRBJ2-3

DNA: TGTGCCACCAGTGATCGGCAGGGGGTAGGCGATCAGCCCCAGCATTTT
CDR3: CATSDRQGVGDQPQHF
D: TRBD1
V: TRBV24-1
J: TRBJ1-5

DNA: TGCGCCAGCAACGCCGGACAGCTAACCTACGAGCAGTACTTC
CDR3: CASNAGQLTYEQYF
D: .
V: TRBV5-1
J: TRBJ2-7

DNA: TGTGCCAGCAGAATACAGGCGAGCACAGATACGCAGTATTTT
CDR3: CASRIQASTDTQYF
D: .
V: TRBV6-6
J: TRBJ2-3

DNA: TGTGCCAGCAGAAGCGGGGGACAGGGTTGGACCGGGGAGCTGTTTTTT
CDR3: CASRSGGQGWTGELFF
D: .
V: TRBV11-2
J: TRBJ2-2

DNA: TGTGCCAGCAGCCCACTCCGGGACAGGGGTTATGAAAAACTGTTTTTT
CDR3: CASSPLRDRGYEKLFF
D: TRBD1
V: TRBV7-2
J: TRBJ1-4

DNA: TGTGCCAGCAGCGCGCCAGGGGACACCTCCTACGAGCAGTACTTC
CDR3: CASSAPGDTSYEQYF
D: .
V: TRBV11-1
J: TRBJ2-7

DNA: TGTGCCAGCAGCTTTGGGCAGTTTAATGAAAAACTGTTTTTT
CDR3: CASSFGQFNEKLFF
D: .
V: TRBV11-2
J: TRBJ1-4

DNA: TGTGCCAGCAGTGAACAAGCGGGGAGAGATACGCAGTATTTT
CDR3: CASSEQAGRDTQYF
D: TRBD2
V: TRBV6-1
J: TRBJ2-3

DNA: TGTGCCAGCAGCCCCAGGGGAGTCTTGGACTCTGGAAACACCATATATTTT
CDR3: CASSPRGVLDSGNTIYF
D: .
V: TRBV5-5
J: TRBJ1-3

DNA: TGTGCCAGCAGTCATTCCTTACAGGGGTTGGGTTCACCCCTCCACTTT
CDR3: CASSHSLQGLGSPLHF
D: TRBD1
V: TRBV27
J: TRBJ1-6

DNA: TGTGCCAGCAGCTTGGGAACGGTCTATGGCTACACCTTC
CDR3: CASSLGTVYGYTF
D: .
V: TRBV5-8
J: TRBJ1-2

DNA: TGTGCCAGCAGCCCGGACAGGGTTGAATATGGCTACACCTTC
CDR3: CASSPDRVEYGYTF
D: TRBD1
V: TRBV7-9
J: TRBJ1-2